The table lists the clone carrying this TCR beta chain with a few counts. These data are taken from a study of T cell changes during pregnancy in multiple sclerosis. Here immunoSEQ multiplex PCR was the method, and the copy in TCRdb shows in-frame clones only, minus some. Of 10,000 to 13,000 clones listed, approximately 90% are singletons. V gave up 0 bases and J gave up 7 bases; unmatched junction bases: 7. CDR3 length: 16 amino acids. Germline V gene sequence: CDR1 LGHNA, CDR2 YSLEER. The material sequenced was CD8+ T cells from peripheral blood mononuclear cells, taken in the first trimester of pregnancy. The source is a female donor in good health, enrolled as a control in a pregnancy study. The chain links TRBV4-3 to TRBJ1-4; 8 bases match TRBD1. The chain's CDR3 is CASSQEPGQGSEKLFF. DNA for the CDR3: TGCGCCAGCAGCCAAGAACCCGGACAGGGAAGTGAAAAACTGTTTTTT.